This TCR beta chain was sequenced during a study of T cells after yellow fever vaccination. TCRdb used MiXCR to reprocess the 5' RACE reads, holding one entry per CDR3 protein. The top ten hold about an eighth of the sample, which has under 600,000 distinct CDR3 sequences, approximately 13% seen once. After removal of 2 bases from V and 7 bases from J, the junction contained 7 bases not matched to a gene. Germline values: CDR1 LGHDT, CDR2 YNNKEL (reference sequence). The CDR3 covers 14 residues. Whole-study results and caveats: Secondary responses were weaker yet peaked faster, day 5 versus 15.

Details on this clonotype: Antigen: not known.

Specimen: PBMCs, collected on the day of the yellow fever booster vaccination. This receptor was obtained from a man younger than 40 who received the YFV17D yellow fever vaccine. The gene calls are TRBV3-1 and TRBJ2-7; 8 bases are a match to TRBD2. CDR3 sequence: CASSQSGTRGEQYF. CDR3 in DNA: TGTGCCAGCAGCCAATCCGGGACTAGGGGAGAGCAGTACTTC.